The present TCR beta chain was sequenced within a study of early T cells in non-severe SARS-CoV-2 infection. Overall study context: Bulk RNA from unsorted whole blood was sequenced; chains were unpaired. General study results and limits: In VDJdb matching, anti-spike CD8 responses were favored while private and CD4 specificities went missing.

This clonotype was detected only a few times. Its antigen is undetermined. Unique molecular identifiers were attached to individual cDNA molecules. TCRdb re-analysed the 5' RACE reads in MiXCR, keeping a single row per CDR3 protein. The sample shows more than 65,000 distinct CDR3 sequences, around 15% of them seen only once. The receptor was derived from an adult who was a healthcare worker with PCR-confirmed SARS-CoV-2 infection or an uninfected control (not recorded which). What was sequenced was whole blood.

This CDR3 is CASSLLGQLDGYTF. CDR3 nucleotide sequence: TGTGCCAGCAGCTTGCTTGGACAGTTAGACGGCTACACCTTC. The V and J genes are TRBV5-4 and TRBJ1-2, with a weak D call TRBD1 (6 bases). Germline lookup yields CDR1 SGHNT and CDR2 YYREEE (reference sequence). The CDR3 has 14 amino acids. V dropped 1 base and J dropped 8 bases, with 15 bases sitting between them.